These 6 T cell receptor beta chains originate from one sample sequenced in a study of blood T cell repertoires in COVID-19. TCRdb's table, derived via immunoSEQ multiplex PCR, lists solely in-frame clones and lacks some. The sample holds 250,000 to 400,000 clones; about 91% are singletons and the top ten take 1.6%. The material sequenced was peripheral blood. The source is a woman in her twenties or thirties with COVID-19, enrolled during active disease.

The rearrangement links TRBV19 to TRBJ2-5; perhaps TRBD2 as D (7 bases). Trimming pared 6 bases from V and 2 bases from J, leaving 16 bases between. Germline CDR1 and CDR2: LNHDA and SQIVND (reference sequence). The CDR3 is made up of 15 amino acids. In DNA form, the CDR3 reads TGTGCCAGTAGCCGGAATGGGGGGGCTCAAGAGACCCAGTACTTC. Translated, it gives CASSRNGGAQETQYF.

CDR3 sequence: CASSQAVASSSYNEQFF. The CDR3 DNA reads TGTGCCAGCAGCCAAGCAGTAGCGTCGAGCTCCTACAATGAGCAGTTCTTC. The chain combines TRBV3-1 (or the pseudogene TRBV3-2) with TRBJ2-1; D is possibly TRBD2 (5 bases). The V end was cut by 1 base, the J end by 0 bases, with 13 bases between. The CDR3 loop spans 17 amino acids. From germline, CDR1 is LGHDT and CDR2 YNNKEL (reference sequence).

The chain has TRBV3-1 (or the pseudogene TRBV3-2) and TRBJ1-1; TRBD1 is a possible D gene (6 bases). Germline CDR1 reads LGHDT; CDR2 reads YNNKEL (reference sequence). Trimming left V 4 bases short and J 2 bases short, with 14 bases between. This CDR3 is built from 15 residues. In nucleotides, the CDR3 is TGTGCCAGCAGCCGTTCAGGGGCCCTAAACACTGAAGCTTTCTTT. This sequence encodes CASSRSGALNTEAFF.

DNA for the CDR3: TGTGCCAGCAGTCAGGGGCTAACTAATGAAAAACTGTTTTTT. Its protein product is CASSQGLTNEKLFF. V usage is TRBV2 and J usage is TRBJ1-4; possible D gene TRBD1, 6 bases. V was clipped by 5 bases and J by 1 base, with 8 bases between them. This CDR3 region has 14 residues. The germline gives CDR1 SNHLY, CDR2 FYNNEI.

The rearrangement joins TRBV7-3 to TRBJ1-2; TRBD1 agrees at 7 bases. Per germline, CDR1 SGHTA and CDR2 FQGTGA. Trimming removed 5 bases from V and 5 bases from J; junction bases left unmatched: 5. This CDR3 spans 13 amino acids. CDR3: CASSPGQSYGYTF. The CDR3 DNA reads as TGTGCCAGCAGCCCGGGACAGTCGTATGGCTACACCTTC. The whole variable domain, filled in from reference TRBV7-3 and TRBJ1-2, reads GAGVSQTPSNKVTEKGKYVELRCDPISGHTALYWYRQSLGQGPEFLIYFQGTGAADDSGLPNDRFFAVRPEGSVSTLKIQRTERGDSAVYLCASSPGQSYGYTFGSGTRLTVV.

CDR3 nucleotide sequence: TGTGCCAGCAGCTTAGAACAGCTTCTACCCCTCCACTTT. Translating it yields CASSLEQLLPLHF. This rearrangement joins TRBV7-2 to TRBJ1-6; D gene uncertain. CDR1 is SGHTA, CDR2 FQGNSA, per germline. Between the trimmed V and J ends, which lost 1 base and 12 bases, there was a span of 10 bases. The CDR3 consists of 13 residues.